This entry lists 16 T cell receptor beta chains sequenced from one sample in a study of CD8 T cells in ankylosing spondylitis. From the 5' RACE reads, TCRdb called clonotypes with MiXCR, one entry per CDR3 protein. Among 20,000 to 25,000 distinct CDR3 sequences, 10% to 15% were seen once, and the ten largest hold 30% to 35%. Sequencing used blood. Receptors originate from a male donor with ankylosing spondylitis or in good health (not recorded which).

This clonotype was detected many times. This chain uses TRBV4-3 with TRBJ2-7; TRBD1 matches at 8 bases. This CDR3 has 14 amino acids. Germline V gene lookup returns CDR1 LGHNA and CDR2 YSLEER. Germline trimming cut 6 bases from V and 3 bases from J; bases unmatched to any gene: 7. CDR3 protein: CASRKTGASYEQYF. The CDR3 nucleotides read TGCGCCAGCAGGAAGACAGGGGCTAGCTACGAGCAGTACTTC.

At least ten counts were recorded for this clonotype. V is TRBV6-2 or TRBV6-3 and J is TRBJ2-1, with 14 bases identical to TRBD2. This CDR3 is 17 amino acids long. The V gene end was trimmed by 2 bases and the J gene end by 4 bases; junction bases not matched to a gene: 4. Germline V CDR1 and CDR2: MNHEY, SVGEGT. Here the CDR3 DNA reads TGTGCCAGCAGTTACAGGGGGACTAGCGGGGGTTACAATGAGCAGTTCTTC. As protein: CASSYRGTSGGYNEQFF.

The chain combines TRBV12-3 or TRBV12-4 with TRBJ2-5; TRBD1 agrees at 9 bases. The CDR3 has 14 residues. The V segment lost 6 bases and the J segment 5 bases; nucleotides outside the gene matches: 7. Here the CDR3 reads CASRPLQGAETQYF. The CDR3 DNA reads TGTGCCAGCAGGCCATTACAGGGGGCGGAGACCCAGTACTTC.

This clonotype came up many times. The chain couples TRBV20-1 to TRBJ2-3; D might be TRBD1 (6 bases). The V gene lost 5 bases and the J gene lost 2 bases, with 17 bases spanning the gap. This CDR3 region has 15 residues. Looked up from germline, CDR1 is DFQATT and CDR2 is SNEGSKA (reference sequence). CDR3 coding DNA: TGCAGTGCTGCCCTTATCGACAGGCTCACAGATACGCAGTATTTT. Protein product: CSAALIDRLTDTQYF.

The chain employs TRBV12-3 or TRBV12-4 and TRBJ1-1; perhaps TRBD1 as D (5 bases). V shed 7 bases and J shed 10 bases, with 16 bases lying between them. The CDR3 has 12 amino acids. The CDR3 region has the DNA TGTGCCAGCATTCTAACAGGAAAGGCAGCTTTCTTT. As protein: CASILTGKAAFF.

The table lists this clonotype with many counts. The chain combines TRBV7-2 with TRBJ2-1; D ambiguous. V shed 5 bases and J shed 6 bases, with 20 bases lying between them. Germline assignment: CDR1 SGHTA and CDR2 FQGNSA. The CDR3 contains 16 residues. The CDR3 loop reads CASSANSRAPGNEQFF. DNA of the CDR3: TGTGCCAGCAGCGCCAACTCTAGGGCTCCTGGCAATGAGCAGTTCTTC.

The V call is TRBV29-1, the J call TRBJ2-1; unclear D gene. Germline CDR1 is SQVTM and CDR2 is ANQGSEA. The length of the CDR3 is 12 residues. Trimming left V 6 bases short and J 4 bases short, with 10 bases between. The CDR3 region has the DNA TGCAGCGTCACGGATGGTTACAATGAGCAGTTCTTC. Translating gives CSVTDGYNEQFF.

This clonotype was recorded a few times. The chain joins TRBV19 to TRBJ2-1; perhaps TRBD1 as D (6 bases). Germline V lookup: CDR1 LNHDA, CDR2 SQIVND (reference sequence). The CDR3 runs 15 residues. Trimming pared 1 base from V and 3 bases from J, leaving 10 bases between. In nucleotides, the CDR3 is TGTGCCAGTAGTATAGGGGCAGGGGTCTACAATGAGCAGTTCTTC. The encoded protein is CASSIGAGVYNEQFF. The whole variable domain, filled in from reference TRBV19 and TRBJ2-1, reads DGGITQSPKYLFRKEGQNVTLSCEQNLNHDAMYWYRQDPGQGLRLIYYSQIVNDFQKGDIAEGYSVSREKKESFPLTVTSAQKNPTAFYLCASSIGAGVYNEQFFGPGTRLTVL.

On this clonotype itself: Likely a read error: the CDR3 ends without its conserved phenylalanine or tryptophan. V is TRBV6-1 and J is TRBJ2-2; 10 positions agree with TRBD1. Germline V gene sequence: CDR1 MNHNS, CDR2 SASEGT. The CDR3 spans 16 residues. J was trimmed by 0 bases and V by 10 bases; bases with no gene match: 8. The CDR3 region has the DNA TGTGCCATAACCGGGACAGGGGCCTCGAACACCGGGGAGCTGTTTTCT. Its translation: CAITGTGASNTGELFS.

Only a few counts were recorded for this clonotype. J is TRBJ2-1 and V is TRBV20-1; D not resolved. Trimming removed 5 bases at V and 9 bases at J, with 11 bases between. Germline V lookup: CDR1 DFQATT, CDR2 SNEGSKA (reference sequence). This CDR3 comprises 11 residues. The CDR3 nucleotides read TGCAGTGCTCCAAGCCGACGTGAGCAGTTCTTC. Protein sequence: CSAPSRREQFF.

This chain links TRBV28 with TRBJ2-5, with TRBD1 matching over 7 bases. The germline gives CDR1 MDHEN, CDR2 SYDVKM. The CDR3 loop spans 13 amino acids. J lost 3 bases, V lost 6 bases, and 4 bases had no gene match. CDR3 residues: CASRGTAEETQYF. The DNA of the CDR3 is TGTGCCAGCAGAGGGACAGCAGAAGAGACCCAGTACTTC. Drawing the rest from reference TRBV28 and TRBJ2-5, the complete variable domain is DVKVTQSSRYLVKRTGEKVFLECVQDMDHENMFWYRQDPGLGLRLIYFSYDVKMKEKGDIPEGYSVSREKKERFSLILESASTNQTSMYLCASRGTAEETQYFGPGTRLLVL.

This chain joins TRBV2 and TRBJ2-1; 9 bases align to TRBD1. CDR3 length: 14 amino acids. Germline lookup yields CDR1 SNHLY and CDR2 FYNNEI. V gave up 7 bases and J gave up 5 bases; unmatched junction bases: 6. This chain's CDR3 is CASKGNRGHNEQFF. DNA for the CDR3: TGTGCCAGCAAAGGGAACAGGGGGCACAATGAGCAGTTCTTC.

This clonotype was seen only a few times. This rearrangement joins TRBV4-3 to TRBJ2-1; maybe TRBD2 (6 bases). This CDR3 has 18 residues. The germline V gene has CDR1 LGHNA and CDR2 YSLEER. Trimming cost V 0 bases and J 2 bases, with 17 bases left between them. As DNA, the CDR3 is TGCGCCAGCAGCCAAGATCGCGGGGCAACCCAGCCCTACAATGAGCAGTTCTTC. Its protein is CASSQDRGATQPYNEQFF.

This clonotype turned up a few times. The V call is TRBV7-9, the J call TRBJ2-5; D gene ambiguous. There are 13 residues in the CDR3. V gave up 3 bases and J gave up 2 bases, with 7 bases separating them. The germline V gene encodes CDR1 SEHNR and CDR2 FQNEAQ (reference sequence). The CDR3 reads CASSFGAQETQYF. DNA of the CDR3: TGTGCCAGCAGCTTCGGCGCTCAAGAGACCCAGTACTTC. The whole variable domain, filled in from reference TRBV7-9 and TRBJ2-5, reads DTGVSQNPRHKITKRGQNVTFRCDPISEHNRLYWYRQTLGQGPEFLTYFQNEAQLEKSRLLSDRFSAERPKGSFSTLEIQRTEQGDSAMYLCASSFGAQETQYFGPGTRLLVL.

This clonotype was found many times. The V and J genes are TRBV20-1 and TRBJ1-1, with D possibly TRBD1 on 5 matching bases. CDR3 length equals 13 residues. Trimming left V 6 bases short and J 1 base short, with 12 bases between. The germline V gene encodes CDR1 DFQATT and CDR2 SNEGSKA (reference sequence). The CDR3 here is CSAKGPANTEAFF. As DNA, the CDR3 is TGCAGTGCAAAGGGGCCGGCGAACACTGAAGCTTTCTTT.

The chain employs TRBV5-4 and TRBJ1-4; D is undetermined. Germline V gene sequence: CDR1 SGHNT, CDR2 YYREEE (reference sequence). The CDR3 spans 15 residues. Trimming took off 0 bases at V and 3 bases at J, with 9 bases between the two ends. The CDR3: CASSLDPGPNEKLFF. CDR3 DNA sequence: TGTGCCAGCAGCTTGGATCCCGGTCCTAATGAAAAACTGTTTTTT.